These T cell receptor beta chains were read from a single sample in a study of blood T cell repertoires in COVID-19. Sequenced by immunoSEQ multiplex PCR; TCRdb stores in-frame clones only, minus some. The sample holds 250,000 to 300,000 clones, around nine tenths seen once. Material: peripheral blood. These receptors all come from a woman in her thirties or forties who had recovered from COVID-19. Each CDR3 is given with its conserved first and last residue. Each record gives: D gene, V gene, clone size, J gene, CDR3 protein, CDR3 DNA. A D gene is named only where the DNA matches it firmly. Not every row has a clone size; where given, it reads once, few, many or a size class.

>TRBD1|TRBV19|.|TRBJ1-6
CASNRDRGHNSPLHF
TGTGCCAGTAACCGGGACAGGGGGCATAATTCACCCCTCCACTTT
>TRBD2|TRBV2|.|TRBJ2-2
CASSLGLANTGELFF
TGTGCCAGCAGTCTGGGACTAGCGAACACCGGGGAGCTGTTTTTT
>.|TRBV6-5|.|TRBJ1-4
CASSYSRNSEKLFF
TGTGCCAGCAGTTACTCGAGAAACAGTGAAAAACTGTTTTTT
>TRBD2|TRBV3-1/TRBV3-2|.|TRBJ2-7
CASSPAGGPEQYF
TGTGCCAGCAGCCCAGCGGGAGGCCCCGAGCAGTACTTC
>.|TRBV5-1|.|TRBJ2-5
CASSFGGGDQETQYF
TGCGCCAGCAGCTTCGGGGGTGGGGACCAAGAGACCCAGTACTTC
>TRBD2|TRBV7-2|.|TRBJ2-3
CASSAVAGVTDTQYF
TGTGCCAGCAGCGCCGTGGCGGGGGTCACAGATACGCAGTATTTT
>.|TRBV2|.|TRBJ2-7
CASSKQGYYEQYF
TGTGCCAGCAGCAAACAGGGTTACTACGAGCAGTACTTC
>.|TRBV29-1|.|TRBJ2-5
CSVEAGSQETQYF
TGCAGCGTTGAGGCAGGGTCCCAAGAGACCCAGTACTTC
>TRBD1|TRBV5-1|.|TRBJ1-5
CASSLDGTGSSQPQHF
TGCGCCAGCAGCTTGGACGGGACAGGGTCATCTCAGCCCCAGCATTTT
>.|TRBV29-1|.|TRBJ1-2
CSVEEAHRYGYTF
TGCAGCGTTGAAGAGGCCCACCGCTATGGCTACACCTTC
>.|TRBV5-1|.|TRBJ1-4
CASSLEGQGNEKLFF
TGCGCCAGCAGCTTGGAGGGGCAGGGGAATGAAAAACTGTTTTTT
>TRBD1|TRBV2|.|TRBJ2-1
CASFSGTGVEQFF
TGTGCCAGCTTTTCCGGGACAGGGGTTGAGCAGTTCTTC
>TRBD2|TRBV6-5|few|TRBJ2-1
CASGGAGVWNEQFF
TGTGCCAGCGGGGGAGCGGGAGTGTGGAATGAGCAGTTCTTC